This TCR beta chain was found in a study of PD-1 blockade in mismatch repair-deficient tumors. Background on the study: Enrolled about 2012-2016, patients had progressing, pretreated mismatch repair-deficient cancers of more than ten types. Study conclusions and caveats: Tumor-resident clones, often undetectable pretreatment in blood, expanded then contracted after pembrolizumab.

Clones were sequenced by immunoSEQ multiplex PCR, and TCRdb holds only the in-frame ones, with some missing. The sample consists of 30,000 to 40,000 clones, approximately 80% of them appearing once. Turning to this clone: The antigen is unknown.

CDR1 and CDR2 from the germline V gene are SGHRS and YFSETQ. The CDR3 loop spans 19 amino acids. V lost 1 base and J 0 bases, leaving 21 bases between the germline ends. PCR or immunohistochemistry showed mismatch repair deficiency in every enrolled patient. TCR sequencing covered a few patients who responded to pembrolizumab. The V and J genes are TRBV5-1 and TRBJ2-3; TRBD2 is a possible D gene (6 bases). The TCR was taken from an adult with mismatch repair-deficient cancer. The specimen comprised PBMCs, sampled 6 weeks after starting pembrolizumab. This chain's CDR3 is CASSLRGLAGMTSTDTQYF. The CDR3 coding sequence is TGCGCCAGCAGCTTGAGAGGGTTGGCGGGGATGACTAGCACAGATACGCAGTATTTT.